This T cell receptor (beta chain) was recovered during a study of CD8 T cells in Susac syndrome. Germline values: CDR1 SNHLY, CDR2 FYNNEI. This CDR3 spans 12 amino acids. Deletions cut 2 bases from V and 9 bases from J, with 8 bases between. Reverse transcription of about 0.45 to 1 ug RNA was performed with random hexamers. One entry per CDR3 protein, called by TCRdb with MiXCR from the immunoSEQ multiplex PCR reads. The table shows 330,000 or so distinct CDR3 sequences, with around nine tenths occurring only once. Specimen: CD8+ T cells from PBMCs. The J gene is TRBJ2-1, the V gene TRBV2; no clear D gene. This TCR was recovered from a human donor with multiple sclerosis. The CDR3 here is CASSETLLEQFF. The DNA for the CDR3 is TGTGCCAGCAGTGAAACTCTCCTTGAGCAGTTCTTC.